The clone carrying this T cell receptor beta chain turned up a few times. Sequenced by immunoSEQ multiplex PCR; TCRdb stores in-frame clones only, minus some. This sample has around 200,000 clones, with about 82% found just once. The data were obtained in a study of blood T cell repertoires in COVID-19. Trimming took 1 base from V and 2 from J; bases not matched to a gene: 12. Looked up from germline, CDR1 is LGHNA and CDR2 is YNFKEQ. This CDR3 is 18 amino acids long. The sequenced material came from PBMCs or T cells enriched from blood (not recorded which). The V and J genes are TRBV4-2 and TRBJ2-7, with 9 bases fitting TRBD2. The sequence came from a man aged 40-50 years with acute COVID-19. This CDR3 is CASSQAAGGSGSPYEQYF. CDR3 DNA: TGTGCCAGCAGCCAAGCAGCGGGGGGCAGCGGGAGCCCCTACGAGCAGTACTTC.